One sample yielded the 27 T cell receptor beta chains listed below, sequenced in a study of cytomegalovirus exposure and HLA in healthy donors. The PCR employed 60 Vbeta primers together with 13 Jbeta primers. TCRdb's copy holds only in-frame clones and misses some; the assay was immunoSEQ multiplex PCR. The table has some 150,000 clones, nearly 80% seen once. Sequencing was performed on PBMCs. The receptors were gathered from a male donor in good health and CMV-seronegative.

The chain joins TRBV9 to TRBJ2-2; possibly TRBD1 for D (6 bases). Trimming took off 4 bases at V and 3 bases at J, with 10 bases between the two ends. The germline V gene has CDR1 SGDLS and CDR2 YYNGEE. CDR3 size: 14 residues. The CDR3 nucleotides are TGTGCCAGCAGCCCCAGACAGGACACCGGGGAGCTGTTTTTT. Translated, it gives CASSPRQDTGELFF.

This clone was recorded a few times. In nucleotides, the CDR3 is TGTGCCAGCAGCGTAGACCAGGGCCACACCGGGGAGCTGTTTTTT. Its translation: CASSVDQGHTGELFF. The chain joins TRBV9 to TRBJ2-2; D perhaps matches TRBD1 (5 bases). Per germline, CDR1 SGDLS and CDR2 YYNGEE. This CDR3 is built from 15 residues. Trimming shortened V by 0 bases and J by 3 bases, and 9 bases separated the two germline ends. The whole variable domain, filled in from reference TRBV9 and TRBJ2-2, reads DSGVTQTPKHLITATGQRVTLRCSPRSGDLSVYWYQQSLDQGLQFLIQYYNGEERAKGNILERFSAQQFPDLHSELNLSSLELGDSALYFCASSVDQGHTGELFFGEGSRLTVL.

This sequence joins TRBV11-2 and TRBJ2-7; 9 bases line up with TRBD1. From germline, CDR1 is SGHAT and CDR2 FQNNGV. This CDR3 has 14 residues. V was clipped by 5 bases and J by 3 bases; unmatched bases: 5. CDR3 bases: TGTGCCAGCAGCCTAGGGACAGGGTTCTACGAGCAGTACTTC. This translates into CASSLGTGFYEQYF.

This sequence joins TRBV19 and TRBJ2-1; D is undetermined. Trimming removed 1 base at V and 0 bases at J, with 16 bases between. The CDR3 is 18 residues long. Germline assignment: CDR1 LNHDA and CDR2 SQIVND (reference sequence). This CDR3 reads CASSIAGGQLSSYNEQFF. The CDR3 DNA reads as TGTGCCAGTAGTATAGCGGGTGGCCAGTTGAGCTCCTACAATGAGCAGTTCTTC.

This clone has only one observation. The J gene is TRBJ1-5, the V gene TRBV19; TRBD1 is a possible D gene (5 bases). Trimming cost V 0 bases and J 2 bases, with 8 bases left between them. The germline V gene encodes CDR1 LNHDA and CDR2 SQIVND (reference sequence). The CDR3 covers 15 residues. The CDR3 bases are TGTGCCAGTAGTATAGAGGGAGGGGGCAATCAGCCCCAGCATTTT. Amino acids: CASSIEGGGNQPQHF.

The chain uses TRBV2 and TRBJ2-1, with D unclear. V dropped 7 bases and J dropped 5 bases, with 9 bases sitting between them. The germline gives CDR1 SNHLY, CDR2 FYNNEI. The CDR3 runs to 12 residues. Here the CDR3 reads CASTRINNEQFF. CDR3 nucleotide sequence: TGTGCCAGCACCAGGATAAACAATGAGCAGTTCTTC.

The gene calls are TRBV5-1 and TRBJ1-2; 7 bases line up with TRBD1. The CDR3 consists of 14 residues. V lost 4 bases and J lost 2; bases outside the gene matches: 5. Germline CDR1 reads SGHRS; CDR2 reads YFSETQ. The chain's CDR3 is CASSLQTGNYGYTF. The CDR3 nucleotides are TGCGCCAGCAGCCTACAGACAGGGAACTATGGCTACACCTTC.

The gene calls are TRBV27 and TRBJ2-1, with a possible D match to TRBD1 (5 bases). This CDR3 has 15 residues. Per the germline V gene, CDR1 is MNHEY and CDR2 is SMNVEV (reference sequence). Deletions cut 5 bases from V and 2 bases from J, with 13 bases between. CDR3 sequence (DNA): TGTGCCAGCAGTATACAGGACCACCCCTACAATGAGCAGTTCTTC. Translated: CASSIQDHPYNEQFF.

The chain employs TRBV29-1 and TRBJ1-2; possible D gene TRBD1, 5 bases. The CDR3 sequence is 14 residues long. V was pared by 5 bases and J by 4 bases, with 17 bases between. Germline V gives CDR1 SQVTM, CDR2 ANQGSEA. Here the CDR3 DNA reads TGCAGCGTTTGGGAACCCCAGGGCCCCTATGGCTACACCTTC. Protein product: CSVWEPQGPYGYTF. Combining the CDR3 with reference TRBV29-1 and TRBJ1-2 gives the whole variable domain SAVISQKPSRDICQRGTSLTIQCQVDSQVTMMFWYRQQPGQSLTLIATANQGSEATYESGFVIDKFPISRPNLTFSTLTVSNMSPEDSSIYLCSVWEPQGPYGYTFGSGTRLTVV.

V gene TRBV27 combines with J gene TRBJ1-1; 8 positions agree with TRBD1. Losses at the gene ends were 5 bases for V and 5 bases for J; bases not matched to a gene: 28. Per germline, CDR1 MNHEY and CDR2 SMNVEV (reference sequence). The CDR3 has 21 amino acids. The DNA for the CDR3 is TGTGCCAGCAGTGGAGGACAGGGAAGGGTTGGATTCCTGAGATTCTCTACTGAAGCTTTCTTT. Its translation: CASSGGQGRVGFLRFSTEAFF.

The V call is TRBV27, the J call TRBJ2-1, with TRBD2 identical over 11 bases. Per the germline V gene, CDR1 is MNHEY and CDR2 is SMNVEV (reference sequence). The CDR3 has 16 amino acids. Germline trimming cut 3 bases from V and 5 bases from J; bases unmatched to any gene: 6. The CDR3, as DNA: TGTGCCAGCAGTTTCCCCGGGACTAGCGGAAACAATGAGCAGTTCTTC. It translates to CASSFPGTSGNNEQFF.

CDR3 sequence (DNA): TGTGCCAGTAGTATATTGTTGGCGACTAGCGGCTCCTACGAGCAGTACTTC. Amino acid sequence: CASSILLATSGSYEQYF. This chain joins TRBV19 and TRBJ2-7; 9 nucleotides align to TRBD2. This CDR3 is built from 17 residues. Germline V gives CDR1 LNHDA, CDR2 SQIVND (reference sequence). V lost 2 bases, J lost 0 bases, and 8 bases stayed unmatched.

This clone was seen a handful of times. The chain uses TRBV27 and TRBJ1-5; 9 bases fit TRBD1. This CDR3 comprises 13 residues. The trim removed 3 bases at V and 6 bases at J, leaving 0 bases unmatched. The V gene's germline CDR1 is MNHEY and CDR2 SMNVEV (reference sequence). In nucleotides, the CDR3 is TGTGCCAGCAGTTTGACAGGGGGTCAGCCCCAGCATTTT. Translating gives CASSLTGGQPQHF.

This chain links TRBV6-1 with TRBJ2-7; possibly TRBD1 for D (5 bases). Trimming removed 8 bases from V and 2 bases from J, with 13 bases in between. Per the germline V gene, CDR1 is MNHNS and CDR2 is SASEGT. This CDR3 is built from 13 residues. CDR3 coding DNA: TGTGCCAGCGGATCCTGGGGCGCCTACGAGCAGTACTTC. It is translated as CASGSWGAYEQYF.

This clone was recorded a few times. V usage is TRBV30 and J usage is TRBJ2-3; 11 bases agree with TRBD2. The CDR3 is 16 residues long. With 0 bases clipped from V and 5 bases from J, the junction kept 7 bases outside the gene matches. CDR1 is GTSNPN, CDR2 SVGIG, per germline (reference sequence). The CDR3 sequence: CAWSVLSGRAQDTQYF. CDR3 sequence (DNA): TGTGCCTGGAGTGTACTTAGCGGGAGGGCCCAAGATACGCAGTATTTT.

This clone was counted only a few times. This chain uses TRBV30 with TRBJ2-1; 7 bases are shared with TRBD2. The ends lost 4 bases at V and 8 bases at J; junction bases unmatched: 11. This CDR3 has 14 residues. The germline V gene has CDR1 GTSNPN and CDR2 SVGIG (reference sequence). Written as DNA, the CDR3 is TGTGCCTGGACCTCAGGGAGGGAGAGCGATGAGCAGTTCTTC. This sequence encodes CAWTSGRESDEQFF.

V gene TRBV9 combines with J gene TRBJ2-4, with a possible D match to TRBD2 (5 bases). This CDR3 region has 16 residues. Germline V lookup: CDR1 SGDLS, CDR2 YYNGEE. V lost 4 bases, J lost 0 bases, and 14 bases lay in between. CDR3 coding DNA: TGTGCCAGCAGCTCTGAGGGCGGAGGAGCCAAAAACATTCAGTACTTC. It translates to CASSSEGGGAKNIQYF.

V gene TRBV29-1 combines with J gene TRBJ2-7, with D possibly TRBD2 on 6 matching bases. Between the trimmed V and J ends, which lost 3 bases and 0 bases, there was a span of 12 bases. The germline V gene encodes CDR1 SQVTM and CDR2 ANQGSEA. The CDR3 has 14 residues. The CDR3 is CSVDAGIGSYEQYF. The CDR3 DNA sequence: TGCAGCGTTGATGCGGGGATAGGCTCCTACGAGCAGTACTTC.

The chain carries TRBV27 and TRBJ1-1, with 8 bases fitting TRBD1. V lost 6 bases to trimming and J lost 4 bases; unmatched junction nucleotides: 7. The CDR3 extends over 14 amino acids. Germline V CDR1 and CDR2: MNHEY, SMNVEV (reference sequence). In nucleotides, the CDR3 is TGTGCCAGCAGGACACAGGGGGGAGGCACTGAAGCTTTCTTT. This encodes CASRTQGGGTEAFF.

This clone was counted only a few times. This chain links TRBV5-1 with TRBJ2-7, with D perhaps TRBD1 (8 bases). The CDR3 covers 13 residues. Germline CDR1 SGHRS, CDR2 YFSETQ. The germline V and J ends were trimmed by 5 bases and 6 bases, with 15 bases remaining between them. The CDR3 bases are TGCGCCAGCAGTCAGGACAGGGAGGGCGAGCAGTACTTC. Translating gives CASSQDREGEQYF.

The genes are TRBV6-5 and TRBJ2-2; 7 bases map to TRBD2. With 2 bases clipped from V and 1 base from J, the junction kept 4 bases outside the gene matches. Germline V lookup: CDR1 MNHEY, CDR2 SVGAGI. The CDR3 consists of 16 residues. CDR3 sequence reads: CASSYGGVGNTGELFF. The CDR3 nucleotides read TGTGCCAGCAGTTACGGGGGGGTGGGGAACACCGGGGAGCTGTTTTTT.

The chain employs TRBV5-1 and TRBJ2-3; 12 bases are a match to TRBD1. Germline lookup yields CDR1 SGHRS and CDR2 YFSETQ. This CDR3 spans 17 amino acids. After removal of 2 bases from V and 3 bases from J, the junction contained 7 bases not matched to a gene. CDR3 in amino acids: CASSLGPGQGATDTQYF. The DNA for the CDR3 is TGCGCCAGCAGCTTAGGACCGGGACAGGGGGCGACAGATACGCAGTATTTT.

The genes are TRBV7-9 and TRBJ1-2, with no clear D. V was clipped by 5 bases and J by 5 bases, with 12 bases between them. The CDR3 extends over 13 amino acids. Germline loops: CDR1 SEHNR, CDR2 FQNEAQ (reference sequence). This CDR3 is CASSAWSPYGYTF. The CDR3 DNA reads TGTGCCAGCAGCGCCTGGAGCCCATATGGCTACACCTTC.

The chain is built from TRBV5-1 and TRBJ1-1; D gene ambiguous. CDR1 and CDR2 (germline): SGHRS, YFSETQ. This CDR3 comprises 14 residues. V lost 0 bases to trimming and J lost 2 bases, with 8 bases between them. CDR3 residues: CASSLGHLNTEAFF. Here the CDR3 DNA reads TGCGCCAGCAGCTTGGGACACCTTAACACTGAAGCTTTCTTT.

This chain connects TRBV28 to TRBJ2-7; possibly TRBD2 for D (6 bases). Trimming shortened V by 6 bases and J by 1 base, and 13 bases separated the two germline ends. The CDR3 consists of 14 residues. Germline CDR1 is MDHEN and CDR2 is SYDVKM. The CDR3 DNA reads as TGTGCCAGCAGGGAGGGCGCGGGATCCTACGAGCAGTACTTC. Protein product: CASREGAGSYEQYF.

V is TRBV4-1 and J is TRBJ1-1, with 8 bases aligning to TRBD1. The junction had 2 bases not matched to a gene; V was cut back by 1 base and J by 1 base. Germline V CDR1 and CDR2: MGHRA, YSYEKL. This CDR3 is 15 amino acids long. The CDR3 DNA reads as TGCGCCAGCAGCCAAGCCCAGGGGGCGAACACTGAAGCTTTCTTT. Protein product: CASSQAQGANTEAFF.

The chain joins TRBV20-1 to TRBJ1-2; D is uncertain. The CDR3 spans 11 residues. Trimming cost V 7 bases and J 8 bases, with 14 bases left between them. Germline CDR1 and CDR2: DFQATT and SNEGSKA (reference sequence). CDR3 bases: TGCAGTGTTTGGCAGGATCGAGGCTACACCTTC. Translated, it gives CSVWQDRGYTF.